This T cell receptor (beta chain) was sequenced in a study of immune cell composition in non-small cell lung cancer. Study-wide results and limits: Tumour-associated clones >0.5% occurred in around 35% of adenocarcinomas, less than 80% of squamous.

Profiling relied on immunoSEQ multiplex PCR, and the TCRdb table lists in-frame clones only, not all of them. Of around 15,000 clones in the sample, 70% to 80% were seen once. Normal lung was taken at the farthest possible site, at least 3 cm from tumour. The CDR3 sequence is 15 residues long. Germline V CDR1 and CDR2: LNHDA, SQIVND (reference sequence). V lost 7 bases and J lost 4; bases outside the gene matches: 7. Of note for this clone: The antigen remains unidentified.

In addition, the sample was reused for a study of CD4 T cells in lung cancer. That paper adds: Blood T cells were screened for responses to candidate mutation neoepitopes. Most patients were former smokers with adenocarcinoma or squamous histology. Some patients had received nivolumab or pembrolizumab before giving blood.

The material sequenced was non-adjacent lung tissue. This sequence was found in a human donor with non-small cell lung cancer. V gene TRBV19 combines with J gene TRBJ1-4, with 9 nucleotides matching TRBD1. The CDR3 sequence is CASTGRTGVNEKLFF. In DNA form, the CDR3 reads TGTGCCAGTACCGGTAGGACAGGGGTTAATGAAAAACTGTTTTTT.